This T cell receptor (beta chain) comes out of a study of cytomegalovirus exposure and HLA in healthy donors. A remark on this clone: The antigen is not known.

Generated by immunoSEQ multiplex PCR, the TCRdb table keeps only in-frame clones and is missing some. The repertoire holds tens of thousands of clones, with 85% to 95% as singletons. The CDR3 has 13 residues. CDR1 is SEHNR, CDR2 FQNEAQ, per germline (reference sequence). With 3 bases removed from V and 4 bases from J, the gap between germline ends came to 9 bases. Study results and limitations: Overall, around 150 TCR beta chains were annotated as cytomegalovirus-associated. Within the 120 or so validation repertoires, first-cohort TCR clusters tended to co-occur, according to a later analysis.

The sequence was obtained from a man younger than 35 in good health and CMV-seronegative. Sequenced material: PBMCs. The chain employs TRBV7-9 and TRBJ2-5, with D maybe TRBD1 (5 bases). The CDR3 DNA reads as TGTGCCAGCAGCTTGGCAGGGTCAGAGACCCAGTACTTC. Protein product: CASSLAGSETQYF.